This T cell receptor beta chain was sequenced for a study of blood T cell repertoires in COVID-19. Background on the study: Samples taken during acute and convalescent COVID-19 were collected in the United States, Italy and Spain. In each case, the material was cDNA or gDNA derived from T cells, B-cell-depleted T cells, or PBMCs.

Authors' analysis steps: By means of reference gene primer amplification, nucleated cell counts were estimated. Assay used: immunoSEQ multiplex PCR; TCRdb lists only in-frame clones, some missing. Clone size and the V and J calls come from that table; the DNA yielded D and trimming. The profile shows some 52,000 clones, about 90% of them singletons. Germline CDR1 SGHVS, CDR2 FNYEAQ. Trimming stripped 0 bases from V and 4 bases from J, with 13 bases between. The CDR3 runs to 16 residues. This clonotype originated in a human donor with active COVID-19. The donor label of this sample is uncertain. The sequenced sample consisted of peripheral blood. V and J are TRBV7-6 and TRBJ2-1, with D tentatively TRBD2 (6 bases). In nucleotides, the CDR3 is TGTGCCAGCAGCTTAGCCGTATCTGCGGGGTACAATGAGCAGTTCTTC. Protein product: CASSLAVSAGYNEQFF. Together with reference TRBV7-6 and TRBJ2-1, the CDR3 gives the full variable domain: GAGVSQSPRYKVTKRGQDVALRCDPISGHVSLYWYRQALGQGPEFLTYFNYEAQQDKSGLPNDRFSAERPEGSISTLTIQRTEQRDSAMYRCASSLAVSAGYNEQFFGPGTRLTVL.